These 24 T cell receptor beta chains came from one sample sequenced in a study of T cell responses to AZD1222 COVID-19 vaccine. Measured with immunoSEQ multiplex PCR; TCRdb has only the in-frame clones, and not every one. Of 90,000 to 150,000 clones listed, about 90% are singletons. Sample: peripheral blood, taken on day 0 of AZD1222 vaccination. The source of these receptors is an adult in good health.

The chain is built from TRBV6-5 and TRBJ1-6; D gene uncertain. Germline loops: CDR1 MNHEY, CDR2 SVGAGI. This CDR3 spans 15 amino acids. Trimming stripped 0 bases from V and 9 bases from J, with 12 bases between. As DNA, the CDR3 is TGTGCCAGCAGTTACTCTGGTCTCTCGGGTTCACCCCTCCACTTT. The encoded protein is CASSYSGLSGSPLHF.

The CDR3 nucleotides are TGTGCCAGCAGCGGTACGGGACTAGCGGACTACAATGAGCAGTTCTTC. Translation gives CASSGTGLADYNEQFF. V and J are TRBV9 and TRBJ2-1, with 11 positions matching TRBD2. CDR1 and CDR2 from the germline V gene are SGDLS and YYNGEE. J was trimmed by 3 bases and V by 3 bases; bases with no gene match: 5. The CDR3 consists of 16 residues. The whole variable domain, remainder taken from reference TRBV9 and TRBJ2-1, is DSGVTQTPKHLITATGQRVTLRCSPRSGDLSVYWYQQSLDQGLQFLIQYYNGEERAKGNILERFSAQQFPDLHSELNLSSLELGDSALYFCASSGTGLADYNEQFFGPGTRLTVL.

The chain combines TRBV15 with TRBJ2-5; the D is unclear. Germline loops: CDR1 LNHNV, CDR2 YYDKDF (reference sequence). V dropped 3 bases and J dropped 8 bases, with 7 bases sitting between them. The CDR3 is made up of 11 amino acids. CDR3 in amino acids: CATSSRTTQYF. CDR3 sequence (DNA): TGTGCCACCAGCAGCCGAACTACCCAGTACTTC.

V usage is TRBV6-5 and J usage is TRBJ1-5; D is uncertain. V dropped 7 bases and J dropped 1 base, with 14 bases sitting between them. This CDR3 region has 15 residues. CDR1 and CDR2 (germline): MNHEY, SVGAGI. The CDR3 DNA is TGTGCCAGCACCTCCTTGGGTAGGAGCAATCAGCCCCAGCATTTT. This gives the protein CASTSLGRSNQPQHF.

Details on this clone: One end of the junction fails to match germline, which may point to a read error. The chain recombines TRBV7-7 with TRBJ1-3, with TRBD1 matching over 10 bases. Germline V gene sequence: CDR1 SSHAT, CDR2 FNYEAQ (reference sequence). This CDR3 has 15 amino acids. CDR3 region: CASSPDRGLGDTIYF. DNA of the CDR3: TGTGCTAGCAGCCCCGACAGGGGGCTTGGGGACACCATATATTTT.

This clone was seen a handful of times. The rearrangement joins TRBV28 to TRBJ2-1, with TRBD1 matching over 8 bases. J gave up 4 bases and V 6 bases, and 8 bases lay outside the gene matches. Germline V gene data show CDR1 as MDHEN and CDR2 as SYDVKM. There are 15 residues in the CDR3. The chain's CDR3 is CASRPFDRGYNEQFF. CDR3 DNA sequence: TGTGCCAGCAGGCCCTTTGACAGGGGTTACAATGAGCAGTTCTTC. The complete variable domain, with remaining parts taken from reference TRBV28 and TRBJ2-1, reads DVKVTQSSRYLVKRTGEKVFLECVQDMDHENMFWYRQDPGLGLRLIYFSYDVKMKEKGDIPEGYSVSREKKERFSLILESASTNQTSMYLCASRPFDRGYNEQFFGPGTRLTVL.

The chain links TRBV5-1 to TRBJ2-7, with TRBD1 matching 9 bases. Looked up from germline, CDR1 is SGHRS and CDR2 is YFSETQ. The CDR3 runs 15 residues. The trim removed 0 bases at V and 2 bases at J, leaving 3 bases unmatched. CDR3 in DNA: TGCGCCAGCAGCTTGGGGACAGGGGTTGCCTACGAGCAGTACTTC. It codes for CASSLGTGVAYEQYF.

This chain joins TRBV18 and TRBJ1-5, with a tentative D call TRBD1 (5 bases). The CDR3 totals 13 residues. V was trimmed by 2 bases and J by 5 bases, leaving 7 bases between them. The germline CDR1 and CDR2 sequences are KGHSH and LQKENI. The CDR3 spells CASSPEGHQPQHF. CDR3 sequence (DNA): TGTGCCAGCTCACCAGAGGGGCATCAGCCCCAGCATTTT.

J is TRBJ2-6 and V is TRBV9; D is ambiguous. The germline V and J ends were trimmed by 4 bases and 1 base, with 12 bases remaining between them. The CDR3 length is 16 residues. CDR1 is SGDLS, CDR2 YYNGEE, per germline. CDR3 nucleotide sequence: TGTGCCAGCAGCCCCCGTTATCGGTCTGGGGCCAACGTCCTGACTTTC. This sequence encodes CASSPRYRSGANVLTF.

This chain connects TRBV7-9 to TRBJ1-3; D unresolved. Trimming left V 2 bases short and J 0 bases short, with 11 bases between. The CDR3 has 16 amino acids. The germline V gene has CDR1 SEHNR and CDR2 FQNEAQ (reference sequence). CDR3 nucleotides: TGTGCCAGCAGCTTATGGGTAGAAAGCTCTGGAAACACCATATATTTT. Encoded protein: CASSLWVESSGNTIYF.

The chain recombines TRBV27 with TRBJ2-7, with TRBD1 matching over 7 bases. Germline CDR1 MNHEY, CDR2 SMNVEV (reference sequence). V lost 5 bases and J lost 2; bases outside the gene matches: 6. There are 14 residues in the CDR3. CDR3 amino acids: CASSPRGGPYEQYF. The CDR3 coding sequence is TGTGCCAGCAGTCCCCGAGGGGGCCCCTACGAGCAGTACTTC.

A few counts support this clone. The rearrangement links TRBV6-1 to TRBJ2-7; D is uncertain. Germline V lookup: CDR1 MNHNS, CDR2 SASEGT. CDR3 length: 14 amino acids. V lost 3 bases and J lost 6, with 15 bases in between. The CDR3 is CASSDPSPGLEQYF. Written as DNA, the CDR3 is TGTGCCAGCAGTGACCCGTCCCCGGGTCTCGAGCAGTACTTC.

The chain couples TRBV27 to TRBJ1-2; maybe TRBD1 (5 bases). The V gene's germline CDR1 is MNHEY and CDR2 SMNVEV (reference sequence). V was shortened by 2 bases and J by 8 bases, with 12 bases between the two germline ends. The CDR3 is made up of 13 amino acids. The CDR3 nucleotides read TGTGCCAGCAGTTTAGAGGGGATGGGCGGCTACACCTTC. This translates into CASSLEGMGGYTF.

The chain uses TRBV4-2 and TRBJ2-1; unclear D gene. V lost 0 bases, J lost 5 bases, and 17 bases lay in between. This CDR3 contains 17 residues. Germline values: CDR1 LGHNA, CDR2 YNFKEQ. CDR3 DNA: TGTGCCAGCAGCCAAGATCCAGGCCTGCCGATGGACAATGAGCAGTTCTTC. Its translation is CASSQDPGLPMDNEQFF.

The gene calls are TRBV5-4 and TRBJ1-3, with 8 nucleotides matching TRBD1. The germline gives CDR1 SGHNT, CDR2 YYREEE (reference sequence). This CDR3 spans 17 amino acids. The trim removed 0 bases at V and 2 bases at J, leaving 7 bases unmatched. The CDR3 coding sequence is TGTGCCAGCAGCTTGGATTACGGCAGGGGGCCTGGAAACACCATATATTTT. This encodes CASSLDYGRGPGNTIYF. Supplemented by reference TRBV5-4 and TRBJ1-3, the full variable domain reads ETGVTQSPTHLIKTRGQQVTLRCSSQSGHNTVSWYQQALGQGPQFIFQYYREEENGRGNFPPRFSGLQFPNYSSELNVNALELDDSALYLCASSLDYGRGPGNTIYFGEGSWLTVV.

A single count supports this clone. The rearrangement links TRBV4-2 to TRBJ2-2; 8 nucleotides line up with TRBD2. V shed 2 bases, J shed 7 bases, and the junction held 3 bases outside the gene matches. The CDR3 length is 14 residues. Germline V gene lookup returns CDR1 LGHNA and CDR2 YNFKEQ. CDR3 DNA: TGTGCCAGCAGCCAAACGGGGGGGGTCGGGGAGCTGTTTTTT. Translation: CASSQTGGVGELFF.

The J gene is TRBJ1-4, the V gene TRBV2; the D gene is possibly TRBD1 (5 bases). Germline V gene lookup returns CDR1 SNHLY and CDR2 FYNNEI. The V end was cut by 2 bases, the J end by 4 bases, with 8 bases between. The CDR3 has 14 amino acids. The CDR3 DNA is TGTGCCAGCAGTGAACTGACAGATAATGAAAAACTGTTTTTT. Protein product: CASSELTDNEKLFF. The variable domain in full, completed from reference TRBV2 and TRBJ1-4, reads EPEVTQTPSHQVTQMGQEVILRCVPISNHLYFYWYRQILGQKVEFLVSFYNNEISEKSEIFDDQFSVERPDGSNFTLKIRSTKLEDSAMYFCASSELTDNEKLFFGSGTQLSVL.

V gene TRBV5-4 combines with J gene TRBJ2-2; TRBD1 matches at 9 bases. This CDR3 has 16 residues. Germline lookup yields CDR1 SGHNT and CDR2 YYREEE (reference sequence). V lost 4 bases to trimming and J lost 3 bases; unmatched junction nucleotides: 7. The DNA of the CDR3 is TGTGCCAGCAGCCGGGGCGGGACAGGGCACACCGGGGAGCTGTTTTTT. It specifies CASSRGGTGHTGELFF.

The gene calls are TRBV24-1 and TRBJ2-7; tentative D call: TRBD2 (5 bases). Germline V gives CDR1 KGHDR, CDR2 SFDVKD. The CDR3 sequence is 14 residues long. With 5 bases removed from V and 5 bases from J, the gap between germline ends came to 15 bases. The CDR3 DNA sequence: TGTGCCACCAGTGCCCGAGGGCTAGCCAACGAGCAGTACTTC. Its protein product is CATSARGLANEQYF.

The genes are TRBV7-3 and TRBJ2-3, with D unclear. This CDR3 is 13 amino acids long. Germline V gene sequence: CDR1 SGHTA, CDR2 FQGTGA. V was clipped by 0 bases and J by 5 bases, with 6 bases between them. The CDR3 DNA follows: TGTGCCAGCAGCTTAACTTCCGGAGATACGCAGTATTTT. This gives the protein CASSLTSGDTQYF.

V and J are TRBV19 and TRBJ2-7; the match to TRBD1 covers 9 bases. V dropped 6 bases and J dropped 2; count of bases not matched to a gene: 5. The CDR3 is made up of 14 amino acids. CDR1 and CDR2 from the germline V gene are LNHDA and SQIVND (reference sequence). The CDR3 loop is CASSAGTGTYEQYF. The CDR3 DNA follows: TGTGCCAGTAGCGCCGGGACAGGGACCTACGAGCAGTACTTC. The whole variable domain, filled in from reference TRBV19 and TRBJ2-7, reads DGGITQSPKYLFRKEGQNVTLSCEQNLNHDAMYWYRQDPGQGLRLIYYSQIVNDFQKGDIAEGYSVSREKKESFPLTVTSAQKNPTAFYLCASSAGTGTYEQYFGPGTRLTVT.

The rearrangement uses TRBV28 and TRBJ2-3; the D is unclear. CDR1 is MDHEN, CDR2 SYDVKM, per germline. This CDR3 is 14 amino acids long. Trimming removed 1 base from V and 10 bases from J, with 15 bases in between. CDR3 nucleotide sequence: TGTGCCAGCAGTTTATCGGCCGGGCAGAGTGCGCAGTATTTT. Protein product: CASSLSAGQSAQYF.

CDR3 residues: CATGSGVSGNTIYF. The CDR3 nucleotides read TGTGCCACGGGAAGCGGGGTGTCTGGAAACACCATATATTTT. V and J are TRBV7-2 and TRBJ1-3; D not resolved. Germline V gives CDR1 SGHTA, CDR2 FQGNSA. The CDR3 runs to 14 residues. Trimming pared 10 bases from V and 1 base from J, leaving 14 bases between.

The chain recombines TRBV7-9 with TRBJ1-2, with a tentative D call TRBD1 (5 bases). Germline CDR1 and CDR2: SEHNR and FQNEAQ (reference sequence). CDR3 size: 15 residues. Trimming cost V 1 base and J 4 bases, with 13 bases left between them. CDR3 loop: CASSLVVPGAYGYTF. CDR3 DNA sequence: TGTGCCAGCAGCTTAGTTGTCCCCGGGGCCTATGGCTACACCTTC.